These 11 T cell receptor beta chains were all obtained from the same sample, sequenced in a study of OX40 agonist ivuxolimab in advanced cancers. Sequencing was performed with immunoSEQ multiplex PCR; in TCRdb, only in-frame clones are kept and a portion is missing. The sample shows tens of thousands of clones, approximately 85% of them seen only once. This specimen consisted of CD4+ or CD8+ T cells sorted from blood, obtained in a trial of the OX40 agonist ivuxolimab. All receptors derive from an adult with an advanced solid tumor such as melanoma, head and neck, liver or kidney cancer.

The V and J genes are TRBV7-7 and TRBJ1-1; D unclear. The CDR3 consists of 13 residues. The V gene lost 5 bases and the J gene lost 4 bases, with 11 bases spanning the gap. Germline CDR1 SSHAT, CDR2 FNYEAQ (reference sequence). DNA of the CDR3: TGTGCCAGCAGCCGTACACGTGGCACTGAAGCTTTCTTT. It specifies CASSRTRGTEAFF. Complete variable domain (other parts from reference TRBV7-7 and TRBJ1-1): GAGVSQSPRYKVTKRGQDVTLRCDPISSHATLYWYQQALGQGPEFLTYFNYEAQPDKSGLPSDRFSAERPEGSISTLTIQRTEQRDSAMYRCASSRTRGTEAFFGQGTRLTVV.

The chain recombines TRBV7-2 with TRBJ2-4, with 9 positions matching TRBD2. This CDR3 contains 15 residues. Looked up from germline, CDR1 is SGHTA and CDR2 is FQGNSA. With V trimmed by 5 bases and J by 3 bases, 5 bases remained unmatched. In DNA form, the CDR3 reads TGTGCCAGCAGCGGCGGGGGGGCTAGCAAAAACATTCAGTACTTC. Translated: CASSGGGASKNIQYF.

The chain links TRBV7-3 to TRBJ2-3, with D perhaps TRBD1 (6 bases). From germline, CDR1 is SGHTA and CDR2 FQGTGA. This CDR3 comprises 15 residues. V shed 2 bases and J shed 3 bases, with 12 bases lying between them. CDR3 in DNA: TGTGCCAGCAGCTTAGCTGGGACATCGACAGATACGCAGTATTTT. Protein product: CASSLAGTSTDTQYF. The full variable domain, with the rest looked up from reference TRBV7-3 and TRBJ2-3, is GAGVSQTPSNKVTEKGKYVELRCDPISGHTALYWYRQSLGQGPEFLIYFQGTGAADDSGLPNDRFFAVRPEGSVSTLKIQRTERGDSAVYLCASSLAGTSTDTQYFGPGTRLTVL.

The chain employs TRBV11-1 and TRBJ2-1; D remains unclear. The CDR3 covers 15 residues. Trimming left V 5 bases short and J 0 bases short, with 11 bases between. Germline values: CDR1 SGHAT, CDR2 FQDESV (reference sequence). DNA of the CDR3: TGTGCCAGCAGCCTTGACACGGCCTCCTACAATGAGCAGTTCTTC. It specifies CASSLDTASYNEQFF.

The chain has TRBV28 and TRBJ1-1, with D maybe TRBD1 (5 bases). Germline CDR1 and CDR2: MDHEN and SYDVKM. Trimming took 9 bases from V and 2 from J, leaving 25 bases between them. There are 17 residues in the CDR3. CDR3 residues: CASEGVRDLASNTEAFF. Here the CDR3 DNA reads TGTGCCAGTGAAGGAGTGAGGGACTTAGCCTCTAACACTGAAGCTTTCTTT. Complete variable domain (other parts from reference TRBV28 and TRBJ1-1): DVKVTQSSRYLVKRTGEKVFLECVQDMDHENMFWYRQDPGLGLRLIYFSYDVKMKEKGDIPEGYSVSREKKERFSLILESASTNQTSMYLCASEGVRDLASNTEAFFGQGTRLTVV.

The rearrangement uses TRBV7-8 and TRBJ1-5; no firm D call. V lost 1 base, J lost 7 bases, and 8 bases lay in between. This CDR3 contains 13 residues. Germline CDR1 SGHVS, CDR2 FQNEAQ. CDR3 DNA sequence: TGTGCCAGCAGCTTAGAGGACCCGCAGCCCCAGCATTTT. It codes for CASSLEDPQPQHF.

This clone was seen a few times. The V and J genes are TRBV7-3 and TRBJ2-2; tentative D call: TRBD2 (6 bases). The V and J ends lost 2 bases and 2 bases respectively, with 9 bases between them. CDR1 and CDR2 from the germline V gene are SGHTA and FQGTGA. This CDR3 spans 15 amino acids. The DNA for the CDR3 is TGTGCCAGCAGCTTAGACGGGAGTAACACCGGGGAGCTGTTTTTT. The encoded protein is CASSLDGSNTGELFF.

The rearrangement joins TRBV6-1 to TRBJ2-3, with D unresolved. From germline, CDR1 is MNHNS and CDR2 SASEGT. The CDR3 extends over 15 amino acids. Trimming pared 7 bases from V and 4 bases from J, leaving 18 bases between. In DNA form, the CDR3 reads TGTGCCAGCACTACCTCTTTAGGGCACGCAGATACGCAGTATTTT. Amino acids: CASTTSLGHADTQYF.

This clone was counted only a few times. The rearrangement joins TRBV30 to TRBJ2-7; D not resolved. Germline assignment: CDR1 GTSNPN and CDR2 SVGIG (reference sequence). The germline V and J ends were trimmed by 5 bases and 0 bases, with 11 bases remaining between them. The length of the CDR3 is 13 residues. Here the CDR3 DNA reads TGTGCCTGGGCACCCACGAGCTCCTACGAGCAGTACTTC. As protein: CAWAPTSSYEQYF. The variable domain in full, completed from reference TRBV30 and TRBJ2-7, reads SQTIHQWPATLVQPVGSPLSLECTVEGTSNPNLYWYRQAAGRGLQLLFYSVGIGQISSEVPQNLSASRPQDRQFILSSKKLLLSDSGFYLCAWAPTSSYEQYFGPGTRLTVT.

CDR3: CASSPLKEHGTQYF. The CDR3 DNA sequence: TGTGCCAGCTCACCACTGAAGGAGCATGGGACCCAGTACTTC. The chain has TRBV18 and TRBJ2-5, with D hard to call. Trimming took off 1 base at V and 7 bases at J, with 13 bases between the two ends. Germline loops: CDR1 KGHSH, CDR2 LQKENI. The CDR3 is 14 amino acids.

The CDR3: CASSYPTLTDTQYF. The CDR3, as DNA: TGTGCCAGCAGTTACCCGACCCTCACAGATACGCAGTATTTT. The chain couples TRBV6-5 to TRBJ2-3; D is undetermined. CDR1 and CDR2 (germline): MNHEY, SVGAGI. V lost 2 bases and J 2 bases, leaving 8 bases between the germline ends. CDR3 size: 14 residues.